What follows is one T cell receptor beta chain and its context. The antigen it recognizes is unknown. The input lacks base qualities; no much larger clone sits a single base away. Spanning cysteine to phenylalanine, the CDR3 consists of 14 amino acids. The read is trimmed to its CDR3 DNA, 42 bases read in frame from base 1. The V end gives up 4 bases and the J end 10 bases, leaving 6 bases in the junction not matched to a gene. CDR1 and CDR2, looked up from the germline V gene, are SGHDN and FVKESK. According to the study, the label for this sample's time point signals: about 28 days (+/-7) after the second vaccine dose. What the treatment or condition label conveys for this sample: meningococcal conjugate vaccine given as trial control. Samples from vaccinated people were obtained from the UK trials COV001 and COV002, which included a single-blind randomized controlled phase 2/3 trial of AZD1222 (ChAdOx1 nCoV-19) in healthy adults. For TCRbeta chain sequencing, PBMC samples from trial participants were taken at day 0 and at day 28 after the second dose.

The data are from a study of T cell responses to AZD1222 COVID-19 vaccine listed by TCRdb under 2021. At the level of the whole study: TCR sequencing covered over 230 trial participants: 207 given two doses of AZD1222 and 26 given two doses of MenACWY control vaccine. Enrollment into the trials was organized by age into subgroups of 18-55, 56-69 and 70-plus years, and those subgroups contained 148, 28 and 57 TCR-sequenced participants, respectively.

Study-level results and caveats: Most participants were white British and females outnumbered males, and the authors suggested that clonal diversity may have been underestimated. Nearly half of unique spike-specific TCRs reportedly recognized epitopes outside regions mutated in the B.1.351 and B.1.1.7 variants. Because no day 14 peak-response samples were available, the repertoires could be characterized only after the peak T cell response. Conclusions about previously exposed vaccinees are limited because only a handful of AZD1222 recipients were SARS-CoV-2 seropositive at baseline. CD4 TCRs associated with the vaccine covered the entire spike protein, and the dominant responses were in regions 160-218 and 743-854. A significant rise in spike-specific TCR breadth and depth was observed after two AZD1222 doses relative to day 0 and relative to MenACWY recipients. In the small 56-69-year group, the increase in depth fell short of significance, most likely because of low power.

The CDR3 regions of human TCRbeta chains were subjected to immunosequencing. In the source study's methods: TCRs in the repertoires were compared against a reference library of SARS-CoV-2-specific TCRs that had been generated with the MIRA antigen-specificity platform. Breadth meant the fraction of unique TCRs that were SARS-CoV-2-associated, whereas depth meant the fraction of total T cells that were SARS-CoV-2-associated. Using the MIRA data, every spike-specific TCR was mapped to the spike region that the TCR reacted to and assigned to either a CD4 or a CD8 class. Log10-transformed breadth and depth values were compared by one-way ANOVA with Sidak's multiple comparisons tests. TCRdb limited this immuneACCESS table to in-frame rearrangements with V and J called. A share of clones is missing; checked studies link under half to unresolved V genes, and the rest is unexplained. V and J calls and clone size are copied from that table; D and trimming were computed from the DNA. The table for this sample lists some 180,000 clones; 80% to 95% of them were counted only once. Of the sample, roughly 1% falls within the top ten clones.

The TCR originated in an adult who received the MenACWY meningococcal vaccine as a control. This sequence uses TRBV14 and TRBJ1-6; TRBD1 matches 8 bases in the middle. Sequenced material: peripheral blood, taken 28 days after the second dose of the MenACWY control vaccine. The CDR3 sequence is CASSLRTGISPLHF. The bases read TGTGCCAGCAGCCTCCGGACAGGGATATCACCCCTCCACTTT. With the portions outside the CDR3 filled from the reference TRBV14 and TRBJ1-6 genes, the complete variable region becomes EAGVTQFPSHSVIEKGQTVTLRCDPISGHDNLYWYRRVMGKEIKFLLHFVKESKQDESGMPNNRFLAERTGGTYSTLKVQPAELEDSGVYFCASSLRTGISPLHFGNGTRLTVT.